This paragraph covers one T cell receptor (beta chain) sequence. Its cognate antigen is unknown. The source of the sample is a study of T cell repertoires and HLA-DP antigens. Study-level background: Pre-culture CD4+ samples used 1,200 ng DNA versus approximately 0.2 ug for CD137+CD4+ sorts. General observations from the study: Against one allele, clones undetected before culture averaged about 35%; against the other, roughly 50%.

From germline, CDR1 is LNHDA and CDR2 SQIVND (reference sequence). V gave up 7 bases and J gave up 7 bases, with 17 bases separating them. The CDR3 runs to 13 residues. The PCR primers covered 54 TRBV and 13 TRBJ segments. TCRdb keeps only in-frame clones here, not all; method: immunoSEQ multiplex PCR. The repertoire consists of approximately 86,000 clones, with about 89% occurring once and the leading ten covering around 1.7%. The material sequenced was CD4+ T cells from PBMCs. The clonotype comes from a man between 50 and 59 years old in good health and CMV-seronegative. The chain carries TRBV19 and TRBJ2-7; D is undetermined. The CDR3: CASTRPLVGEQYF. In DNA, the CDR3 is TGTGCCAGTACCCGACCCTTGGTTGGAGAGCAGTACTTC.